This TCR beta chain was recorded in a study of OX40 agonist ivuxolimab in advanced cancers. Data came from immunoSEQ multiplex PCR; TCRdb stores just in-frame clones and leaves some out. This table holds about 48,000 clones, around 85% found once. The V gene's germline CDR1 is MNHEY and CDR2 SVGAGI. This CDR3 region has 15 residues. The junction had 6 bases not matched to a gene; V was cut back by 4 bases and J by 3 bases. This chain joins TRBV6-5 and TRBJ2-7; TRBD2 matches 10 bases. The sequence derives from an adult with an advanced solid tumor such as melanoma, head and neck, liver or kidney cancer. This sample comprised CD4+ or CD8+ T cells sorted from blood, obtained in a trial of the OX40 agonist ivuxolimab. The CDR3 sequence: CASSLASGGVYEQYF. The CDR3 DNA is TGTGCCAGCAGTTTGGCTAGCGGGGGTGTCTACGAGCAGTACTTC.